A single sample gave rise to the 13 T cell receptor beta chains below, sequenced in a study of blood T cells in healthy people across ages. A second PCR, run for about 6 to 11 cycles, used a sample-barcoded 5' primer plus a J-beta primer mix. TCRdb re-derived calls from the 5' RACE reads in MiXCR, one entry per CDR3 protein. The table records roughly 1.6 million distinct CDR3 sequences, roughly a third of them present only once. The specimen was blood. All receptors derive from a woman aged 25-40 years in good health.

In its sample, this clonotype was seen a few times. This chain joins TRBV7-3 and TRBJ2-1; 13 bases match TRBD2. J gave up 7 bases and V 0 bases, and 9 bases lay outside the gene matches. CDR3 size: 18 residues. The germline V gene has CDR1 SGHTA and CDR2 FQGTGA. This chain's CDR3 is CASSLTAGLAGELNEQFF. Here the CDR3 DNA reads TGTGCCAGCAGCTTAACCGCAGGACTAGCGGGAGAGCTAAATGAGCAGTTCTTC.

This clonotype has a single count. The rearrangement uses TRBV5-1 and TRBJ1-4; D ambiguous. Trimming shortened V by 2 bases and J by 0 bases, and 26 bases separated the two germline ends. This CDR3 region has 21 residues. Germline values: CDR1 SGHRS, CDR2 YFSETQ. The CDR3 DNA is TGCGCCAGCAGCTTCCACAACCCAGCCGAGCGGGTTTTTGCAACTAATGAAAAACTGTTTTTT. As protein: CASSFHNPAERVFATNEKLFF.

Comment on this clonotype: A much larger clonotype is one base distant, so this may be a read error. CDR3 DNA: TGTGCCAGCATCGTGGCTAGCGGGAGGCGAGTGGCTAGCACAGATACGCAGTATTTT. It specifies CASIVASGRRVASTDTQYF. V is TRBV4-2 and J is TRBJ2-3, with TRBD2 matching 11 bases. V gave up 7 bases and J gave up 0 bases; unmatched junction bases: 15. The CDR3 length is 19 residues. Germline V lookup: CDR1 LGHNA, CDR2 YNFKEQ.

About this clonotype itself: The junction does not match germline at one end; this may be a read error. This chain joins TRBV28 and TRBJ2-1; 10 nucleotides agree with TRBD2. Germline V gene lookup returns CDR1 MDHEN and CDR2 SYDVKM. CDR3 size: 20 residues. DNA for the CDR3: TGTGCCAGCAGTTTCAAGTTTTTAGCGGGAGGTCTTTTACCGTTCAATGAGCAGTTCTTT. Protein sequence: CASSFKFLAGGLLPFNEQFF. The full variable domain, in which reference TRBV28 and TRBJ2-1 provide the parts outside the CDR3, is DVKVTQSSRYLVKRTGEKVFLECVQDMDHENMFWYRQDPGLGLRLIYFSYDVKMKEKGDIPEGYSVSREKKERFSLILESASTNQTSMYLCASSFKFLAGGLLPFNEQFFGPGTRLTVL.

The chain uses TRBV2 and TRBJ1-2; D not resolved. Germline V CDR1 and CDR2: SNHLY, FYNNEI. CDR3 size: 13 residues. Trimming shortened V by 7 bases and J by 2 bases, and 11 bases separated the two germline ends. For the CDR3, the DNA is TGTGCCAGCAATGTGCGGAGGAACTATGGCTACACCTTC. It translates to CASNVRRNYGYTF.

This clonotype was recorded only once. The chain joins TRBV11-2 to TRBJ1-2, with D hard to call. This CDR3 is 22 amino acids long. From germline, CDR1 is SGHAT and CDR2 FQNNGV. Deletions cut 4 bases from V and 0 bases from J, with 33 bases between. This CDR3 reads CASSSPAGLTAIGGQSNYGYTF. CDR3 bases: TGTGCCAGCAGCTCCCCCGCGGGCCTGACTGCAATTGGAGGCCAGTCTAACTATGGCTACACCTTC.

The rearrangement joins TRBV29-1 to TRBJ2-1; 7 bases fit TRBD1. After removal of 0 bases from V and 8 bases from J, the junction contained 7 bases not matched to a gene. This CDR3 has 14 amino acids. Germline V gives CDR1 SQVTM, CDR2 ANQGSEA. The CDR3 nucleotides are TGCAGCGTTGAAGATCCGGACAGGACAGATGAGCAGTTCTTC. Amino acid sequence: CSVEDPDRTDEQFF.

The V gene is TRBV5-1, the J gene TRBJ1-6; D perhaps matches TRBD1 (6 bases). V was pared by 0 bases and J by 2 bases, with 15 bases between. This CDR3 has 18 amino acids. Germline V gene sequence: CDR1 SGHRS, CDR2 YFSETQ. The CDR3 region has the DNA TGCGCCAGCAGCTTGGCTAACCGGGGACAAACCTATAATTCACCCCTCCACTTT. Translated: CASSLANRGQTYNSPLHF.

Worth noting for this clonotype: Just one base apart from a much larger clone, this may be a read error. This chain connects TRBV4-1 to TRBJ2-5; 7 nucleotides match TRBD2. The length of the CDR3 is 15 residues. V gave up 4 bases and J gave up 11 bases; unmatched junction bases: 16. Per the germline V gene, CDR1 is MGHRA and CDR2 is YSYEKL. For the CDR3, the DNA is TGCGCCAGCAGCCTGGGACTAACGGGACCGTGGGGGCAGTACTTC. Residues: CASSLGLTGPWGQYF.

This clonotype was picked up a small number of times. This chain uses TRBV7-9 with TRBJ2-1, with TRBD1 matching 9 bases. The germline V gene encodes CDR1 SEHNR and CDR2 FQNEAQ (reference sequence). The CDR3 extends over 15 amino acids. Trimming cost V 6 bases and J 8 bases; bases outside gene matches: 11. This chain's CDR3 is CASRPPGTGKDEQFF. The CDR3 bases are TGTGCCAGCAGACCCCCAGGGACAGGGAAAGATGAGCAGTTCTTC.

CDR3 protein: CASSYDPGAYNEQFF. The CDR3 nucleotides read TGCGCCAGCAGCTATGACCCTGGCGCCTACAATGAGCAGTTCTTC. The V gene is TRBV5-1, the J gene TRBJ2-1; D remains unclear. Germline lookup yields CDR1 SGHRS and CDR2 YFSETQ. Between the trimmed V and J ends, which lost 3 bases and 2 bases, there was a span of 12 bases. This CDR3 contains 15 residues.

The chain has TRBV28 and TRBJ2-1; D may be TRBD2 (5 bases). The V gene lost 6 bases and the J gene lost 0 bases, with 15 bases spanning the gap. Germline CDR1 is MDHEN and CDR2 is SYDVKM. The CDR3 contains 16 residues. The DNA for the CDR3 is TGTGCCAGCAGCCTGGACTCCTCTAGCTCCTACAATGAGCAGTTCTTC. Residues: CASSLDSSSSYNEQFF.

DNA for the CDR3: TGTGCCAGCAGCTTGACAGGTCTTAATCAGCCCCAGCATTTT. This translates into CASSLTGLNQPQHF. The chain couples TRBV5-6 to TRBJ1-5; maybe TRBD1 (5 bases). Per germline, CDR1 SGHDT and CDR2 YYEEEE. This CDR3 has 14 residues. V shed 1 base and J shed 4 bases, with 9 bases lying between them.